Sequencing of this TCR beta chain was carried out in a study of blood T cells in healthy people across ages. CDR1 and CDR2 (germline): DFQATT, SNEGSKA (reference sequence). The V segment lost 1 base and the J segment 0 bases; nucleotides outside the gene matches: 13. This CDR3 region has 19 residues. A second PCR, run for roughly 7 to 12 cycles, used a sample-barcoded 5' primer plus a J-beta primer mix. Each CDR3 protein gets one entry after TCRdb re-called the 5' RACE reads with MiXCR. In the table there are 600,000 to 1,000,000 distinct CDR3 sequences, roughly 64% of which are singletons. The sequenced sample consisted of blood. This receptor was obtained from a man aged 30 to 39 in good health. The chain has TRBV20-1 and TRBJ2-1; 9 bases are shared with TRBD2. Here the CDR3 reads CSARALAGTVPGSYNEQFF. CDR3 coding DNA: TGCAGTGCTAGAGCTCTAGCGGGGACAGTCCCTGGCTCCTACAATGAGCAGTTCTTC.